The 2 T cell receptor beta chains listed next were all sequenced from one sample in a study of regulatory T cells in long-lasting Graves disease. Time point specified: newly diagnosed GD, antithyroid drugs for less than 3 months. From RNA extracted from PBMCs, the TCR library was made. In building TCR beta libraries, iRepertoire HTBI primers were used together with Arm-PCR of CDR3 regions. A single record per CDR3 protein comes from TCRdb applying MiXCR to the multiplex PCR reads. The sample carries around 400,000 distinct CDR3 sequences, about 12% recorded once. The sample was also reused in another study, on T cells in Graves' hyperthyroidism and ophthalmopathy.

Specimen: peripheral blood mononuclear cells (PBMCs), collected at new diagnosis, from a patient treated with antithyroid drugs. These receptor sequences come from a woman aged 18-35 years with Graves disease.

At least ten counts were recorded for this clonotype. The chain carries TRBV28 and TRBJ1-5, with a possible D match to TRBD1 (6 bases). Trimming shortened V by 3 bases and J by 3 bases, and 12 bases separated the two germline ends. CDR1 MDHEN and CDR2 SYDVKM come from the germline V gene. The CDR3 sequence is 15 residues long. The CDR3 DNA follows: TGTGCCAGCAGTTTTAAGGGGGTATTCAATCAGCCCCAGCATTTT. Translating it yields CASSFKGVFNQPQHF.

This clonotype has at least ten counts. This chain uses TRBV28 with TRBJ1-2; D is unclear. Germline CDR1 MDHEN, CDR2 SYDVKM. V lost 6 bases to trimming and J lost 7 bases, with 12 bases between them. CDR3 length: 12 residues. CDR3 DNA: TGTGCCAGCAGACCCAGGTCTCGTGGCTACACCTTC. This codes for CASRPRSRGYTF.